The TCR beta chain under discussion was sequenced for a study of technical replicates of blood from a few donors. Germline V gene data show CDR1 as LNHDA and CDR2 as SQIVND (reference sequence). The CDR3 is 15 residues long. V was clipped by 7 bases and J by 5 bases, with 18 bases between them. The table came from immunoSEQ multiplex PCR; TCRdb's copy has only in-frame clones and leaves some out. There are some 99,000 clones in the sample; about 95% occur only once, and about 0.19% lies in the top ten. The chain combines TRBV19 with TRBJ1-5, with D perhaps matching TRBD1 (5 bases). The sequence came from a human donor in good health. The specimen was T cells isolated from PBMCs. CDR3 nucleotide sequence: TGTGCCAGTACCAATAACGGGGGAGGGGATCAGCCCCAGCATTTT. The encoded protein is CASTNNGGGDQPQHF.